Each of the 31 T cell receptor beta chains below was sequenced from the same sample in a study of blood T cell repertoires in COVID-19. The assay was immunoSEQ multiplex PCR, and TCRdb's table has in-frame clones only and misses some. The table shows roughly 260,000 clones, with about 88% occurring only once. What was sequenced was peripheral blood. The receptors come from a man in his 60s who had recovered from COVID-19.

The DNA of the CDR3 is TGTGCCACCAGTGCATGGCGGGGGGGAAATGAGCAGTTCTTC. It yields the protein CATSAWRGGNEQFF. The V and J genes are TRBV24-1 and TRBJ2-1; 9 bases align to TRBD2. Losses at the gene ends were 5 bases for V and 7 bases for J; bases not matched to a gene: 5. The CDR3 has 14 amino acids. Germline V CDR1 and CDR2: KGHDR, SFDVKD.

The CDR3 region has the DNA TGTGCCAGTAATCTAGCGGGGGGCTTAGAGACCCAGTACTTC. This codes for CASNLAGGLETQYF. The V gene is TRBV28, the J gene TRBJ2-5; the match to TRBD2 covers 11 bases. Looked up from germline, CDR1 is MDHEN and CDR2 is SYDVKM. The CDR3 loop spans 14 amino acids. With 9 bases clipped from V and 4 bases from J, the junction kept 7 bases outside the gene matches.

The rearrangement joins TRBV25-1 to TRBJ1-2; possible D gene TRBD1, 5 bases. The length of the CDR3 is 14 residues. From germline, CDR1 is MGHDK and CDR2 SYGVNS. Trimming left V 1 base short and J 7 bases short, with 13 bases between. DNA of the CDR3: TGTGCCAGCAGTGAATTTGGCGGGGCGGTTGGCTACACCTTC. Its translation: CASSEFGGAVGYTF.

The chain uses TRBV27 and TRBJ1-4; 11 bases match TRBD1. The J segment lost 10 bases and the V segment lost 8 bases, leaving 9 bases of the junction unmatched. Germline loops: CDR1 MNHEY, CDR2 SMNVEV (reference sequence). The CDR3 length is 14 residues. The CDR3 nucleotides are TGTGCCAGCGCTGATAGGACAGGGGGCGGAAAACTGTTTTTT. Translating it yields CASADRTGGGKLFF.

Regarding this clone: Other nucleotide sequences in the sample specify the same CDR3. The CDR3 bases are TGCGCCAGCAGCCCCGGGACAGCTAACACCGGGGAGCTGTTTTTT. Amino acid sequence: CASSPGTANTGELFF. V and J are TRBV5-1 and TRBJ2-2, with 7 positions matching TRBD1. Germline V gene data show CDR1 as SGHRS and CDR2 as YFSETQ. V shed 4 bases, J shed 2 bases, and the junction held 5 bases outside the gene matches. This CDR3 region has 15 residues. Full variable domain (remainder filled in from reference TRBV5-1 and TRBJ2-2): KAGVTQTPRYLIKTRGQQVTLSCSPISGHRSVSWYQQTPGQGLQFLFEYFSETQRNKGNFPGRFSGRQFSNSRSEMNVSTLELGDSALYLCASSPGTANTGELFFGEGSRLTVL.

V is TRBV2 and J is TRBJ2-7; 8 bases agree with TRBD2. The CDR3 is made up of 13 amino acids. Germline CDR1 reads SNHLY; CDR2 reads FYNNEI. The ends lost 6 bases at V and 11 bases at J; junction bases unmatched: 12. The CDR3 DNA reads as TGTGCCAGCAGCCCTGGAGTAGCGGGGAGGAAGTACTTC. Translating gives CASSPGVAGRKYF.

The chain is built from TRBV18 and TRBJ2-2, with TRBD2 as a possible D gene (6 bases). Germline CDR1 KGHSH, CDR2 LQKENI. Trimming shortened V by 3 bases and J by 0 bases, and 8 bases separated the two germline ends. CDR3 length: 15 amino acids. The CDR3 DNA is TGTGCCAGCTCACCTAGCGGAACGAACACCGGGGAGCTGTTTTTT. Translation gives CASSPSGTNTGELFF.

This rearrangement joins TRBV9 to TRBJ2-3, with 12 bases matching TRBD2. The CDR3 is 16 residues long. Germline CDR1 and CDR2: SGDLS and YYNGEE. V lost 0 bases and J lost 6; bases outside the gene matches: 5. The CDR3 DNA is TGTGCCAGCAGCGTAGGGCTAGCGGGGGGGCATGATACGCAGTATTTT. Translated, it gives CASSVGLAGGHDTQYF. Drawing the rest from reference TRBV9 and TRBJ2-3, the complete variable domain is DSGVTQTPKHLITATGQRVTLRCSPRSGDLSVYWYQQSLDQGLQFLIQYYNGEERAKGNILERFSAQQFPDLHSELNLSSLELGDSALYFCASSVGLAGGHDTQYFGPGTRLTVL.

This chain connects TRBV5-1 to TRBJ2-1; 7 bases are shared with TRBD2. CDR3 length equals 14 residues. Unmatched junction bases numbered 10, after V lost 8 bases and J lost 5 bases. CDR1 SGHRS and CDR2 YFSETQ come from the germline V gene. CDR3: CASTGGSTDNEQFF. The CDR3, as DNA: TGCGCCAGTACCGGGGGGAGTACCGACAATGAGCAGTTCTTC.

Many counts were recorded for this clone. The V call is TRBV24-1, the J call TRBJ1-2; a possible D gene is TRBD1 (5 bases). The CDR3 sequence is 13 residues long. V dropped 7 bases and J dropped 5 bases, with 13 bases sitting between them. The V gene's germline CDR1 is KGHDR and CDR2 SFDVKD. The CDR3 DNA follows: TGTGCCACCAGCCCTAGGGGTGAATATGGCTACACCTTC. This encodes CATSPRGEYGYTF.

This chain connects TRBV7-3 to TRBJ1-2; 7 bases agree with TRBD1. This CDR3 spans 13 amino acids. The junction had 8 bases not matched to a gene; V was cut back by 5 bases and J by 8 bases. Germline CDR1 is SGHTA and CDR2 is FQGTGA. The CDR3: CASSVDRVEGYTF. Here the CDR3 DNA reads TGTGCCAGCAGCGTCGACAGGGTGGAGGGCTACACCTTC.

The V call is TRBV30, the J call TRBJ1-1, with no clear D. Trimming removed 2 bases at V and 3 bases at J, with 16 bases between. The CDR3 consists of 15 residues. Germline V lookup: CDR1 GTSNPN, CDR2 SVGIG (reference sequence). CDR3 loop: CAWSSLDPGYTEAFF. CDR3 bases: TGTGCCTGGAGTAGCTTAGACCCGGGGTACACTGAAGCTTTCTTT.

The chain employs TRBV24-1 and TRBJ2-5, with D possibly matching TRBD1 (6 bases). The CDR3 spans 15 residues. The germline gives CDR1 KGHDR, CDR2 SFDVKD. The V end was cut by 3 bases, the J end by 2 bases, with 12 bases between. For the CDR3, the DNA is TGTGCCACCAGTGATCCCGGACAGCCACAAGAGACCCAGTACTTC. This codes for CATSDPGQPQETQYF.

This clone appeared a single time. This chain links TRBV19 with TRBJ2-1; 12 bases line up with TRBD2. CDR3 length: 13 amino acids. Germline V gene sequence: CDR1 LNHDA, CDR2 SQIVND (reference sequence). The trim removed 8 bases at V and 8 bases at J, leaving 4 bases unmatched. CDR3 nucleotide sequence: TGTGCCAGTTCGACTAGCGGGGGAGATGAGCAGTTCTTC. Amino acids: CASSTSGGDEQFF.

The rearrangement uses TRBV9 and TRBJ2-1; a possible D gene is TRBD1 (5 bases). Germline CDR1 and CDR2: SGDLS and YYNGEE. V lost 6 bases to trimming and J lost 0 bases, with 10 bases between them. The CDR3 totals 14 residues. DNA for the CDR3: TGTGCCAGCACACAGGAAAGCTCCTACAATGAGCAGTTCTTC. Amino acid sequence: CASTQESSYNEQFF.

The CDR3 loop is CAWSVMQGYNSPLHF. The CDR3 bases are TGTGCCTGGAGTGTAATGCAGGGGTATAATTCACCCCTCCACTTT. The chain recombines TRBV30 with TRBJ1-6, with TRBD1 as a possible D gene (6 bases). Trimming stripped 0 bases from V and 4 bases from J, with 10 bases between. CDR3 length: 15 residues. CDR1 GTSNPN and CDR2 SVGIG come from the germline V gene (reference sequence).

V usage is TRBV4-2 and J usage is TRBJ2-1; D ambiguous. V lost 4 bases and J 8 bases, leaving 15 bases between the germline ends. The CDR3 is 14 residues long. Germline V gives CDR1 LGHNA, CDR2 YNFKEQ. The CDR3 reads CASSPRFTADEQFF. CDR3 nucleotides: TGTGCCAGCAGCCCGAGGTTTACGGCCGATGAGCAGTTCTTC.

V gene TRBV6-2 or TRBV6-3 combines with J gene TRBJ2-2; D remains unclear. Germline CDR1 and CDR2: MNHEY and SVGEGT. The CDR3 totals 16 residues. Trimming shortened V by 3 bases and J by 1 base, and 12 bases separated the two germline ends. CDR3 in amino acids: CASSYGPPVNTGELFF. In DNA, the CDR3 is TGTGCCAGCAGTTATGGGCCGCCAGTGAACACCGGGGAGCTGTTTTTT.

In its sample, this clone was seen once. The CDR3 region is CASSSGQGPYGYTF. In DNA, the CDR3 is TGTGCCAGCAGTTCAGGGCAGGGGCCCTATGGCTACACCTTC. J is TRBJ1-2 and V is TRBV7-9; possibly TRBD1 for D (6 bases). This CDR3 contains 14 residues. Per germline, CDR1 SEHNR and CDR2 FQNEAQ (reference sequence). Deletions cut 6 bases from V and 4 bases from J, with 15 bases between.

This CDR3 is CASKAKSYEQYF. For the CDR3, the DNA is TGTGCCAGTAAAGCCAAATCCTACGAGCAGTACTTC. The rearrangement links TRBV19 to TRBJ2-7; D unclear. Trimming removed 7 bases at V and 1 base at J, with 8 bases between. Germline CDR1 LNHDA, CDR2 SQIVND (reference sequence). This CDR3 contains 12 residues.

The CDR3 sequence: CASSWLAGANYEQYF. CDR3 bases: TGCGCCAGCAGCTGGCTAGCGGGGGCGAACTACGAGCAGTACTTC. V usage is TRBV5-1 and J usage is TRBJ2-7, with 10 bases fitting TRBD2. J gave up 3 bases and V 3 bases, and 6 bases lay outside the gene matches. The CDR3 totals 15 residues. CDR1 is SGHRS and CDR2 is YFSETQ in the germline V gene.

The J gene is TRBJ2-1, the V gene TRBV19, with D perhaps matching TRBD1 (5 bases). Trimming took 3 bases from V and 5 from J, leaving 11 bases between them. CDR1 is LNHDA and CDR2 is SQIVND in the germline V gene (reference sequence). The CDR3 contains 14 residues. CDR3 nucleotide sequence: TGTGCCAGTAGTATCCCCTCGACAGACAATGAGCAGTTCTTC. Protein: CASSIPSTDNEQFF.

The chain combines TRBV24-1 with TRBJ2-3, with D possibly matching TRBD2 (6 bases). Trimming pared 9 bases from V and 2 bases from J, leaving 17 bases between. Germline V CDR1 and CDR2: KGHDR, SFDVKD. CDR3 length: 15 residues. The CDR3 loop is CATAGGGINTDTQYF. The CDR3 coding sequence is TGTGCCACCGCCGGTGGGGGGATAAACACAGATACGCAGTATTTT.

This rearrangement joins TRBV2 to TRBJ1-5; 8 nucleotides line up with TRBD1. V was pared by 6 bases and J by 6 bases, with 7 bases of the junction left unmatched. The CDR3 is made up of 14 amino acids. The V gene's germline CDR1 is SNHLY and CDR2 FYNNEI. The CDR3 sequence is CASRQEQGGQPQHF. The CDR3 coding sequence is TGTGCCAGCAGGCAAGAACAGGGGGGTCAGCCCCAGCATTTT. Based on the CDR3 plus reference TRBV2 and TRBJ1-5, the full variable domain is EPEVTQTPSHQVTQMGQEVILRCVPISNHLYFYWYRQILGQKVEFLVSFYNNEISEKSEIFDDQFSVERPDGSNFTLKIRSTKLEDSAMYFCASRQEQGGQPQHFGDGTRLSIL.

The genes are TRBV20-1 and TRBJ1-1, with D uncertain. The CDR3 consists of 11 residues. V was cut by 0 bases and J by 7 bases, with 6 bases left in between. CDR1 is DFQATT, CDR2 SNEGSKA, per germline (reference sequence). The CDR3 nucleotides are TGCAGTGCTAGAGAGCAGATTGAAGCTTTCTTT. Its protein product is CSAREQIEAFF.

The CDR3 reads CASSPAYGGSTDTQYF. The CDR3 DNA reads as TGTGCCAGCAGCCCCGCGTACGGGGGTAGCACAGATACGCAGTATTTT. The chain has TRBV11-2 and TRBJ2-3; TRBD2 might be the D (6 bases). CDR1 is SGHAT and CDR2 is FQNNGV in the germline V gene. The CDR3 runs 16 residues. Deletions cut 5 bases from V and 0 bases from J, with 15 bases between.

The J gene is TRBJ2-5, the V gene TRBV6-7, with a possible D match to TRBD1 (6 bases). TRBV6-7 is assigned to the ORF class and has an uncertain function. The CDR3 is 14 residues long. Trimming removed 2 bases from V and 5 bases from J, with 12 bases in between. CDR3 region: CASSYPKRGETQYF. The CDR3 DNA reads as TGTGCCAGCAGTTACCCCAAAAGGGGGGAGACCCAGTACTTC.

The chain joins TRBV5-1 to TRBJ1-1; 7 nucleotides line up with TRBD1. J lost 1 base, V lost 4 bases, and 4 bases had no gene match. In germline, CDR1 is SGHRS, CDR2 YFSETQ. This CDR3 is 14 amino acids long. This CDR3 is CASSNGDRNTEAFF. DNA for the CDR3: TGCGCCAGCAGCAACGGGGACAGGAACACTGAAGCTTTCTTT.

This rearrangement joins TRBV5-6 to TRBJ2-7, with a weak D call TRBD2 (5 bases). Trimming took off 4 bases at V and 6 bases at J, with 8 bases between the two ends. Germline CDR1 and CDR2: SGHDT and YYEEEE. The CDR3 extends over 11 amino acids. CDR3 bases: TGTGCCAGCAGCCGCGGGCCCGAGCAGTACTTC. This codes for CASSRGPEQYF. Combining the CDR3 with reference TRBV5-6 and TRBJ2-7 gives the whole variable domain DAGVTQSPTHLIKTRGQQVTLRCSPKSGHDTVSWYQQALGQGPQFIFQYYEEEERQRGNFPDRFSGHQFPNYSSELNVNALLLGDSALYLCASSRGPEQYFGPGTRLTVT.

The chain couples TRBV5-4 to TRBJ2-7; 8 positions agree with TRBD1. V was clipped by 5 bases and J by 1 base; unmatched bases: 8. Germline values: CDR1 SGHNT, CDR2 YYREEE (reference sequence). The CDR3 has 15 amino acids. In nucleotides, the CDR3 is TGTGCCAGCAGACTCGACAGGGGCCTTTCCTACGAGCAGTACTTC. Translating it yields CASRLDRGLSYEQYF.

The genes are TRBV5-4 and TRBJ1-5; 9 bases map to TRBD1. Germline CDR1 SGHNT, CDR2 YYREEE (reference sequence). V was clipped by 4 bases and J by 6 bases; unmatched bases: 8. The CDR3 spans 15 residues. CDR3 in DNA: TGTGCCAGCAGCAAGGGACAGGGTTTAGGTCAGCCCCAGCATTTT. This translates into CASSKGQGLGQPQHF.